The T cell receptor (beta chain) under discussion was sequenced for a study of early T cells in non-severe SARS-CoV-2 infection. The CDR3 extends over 14 amino acids. Germline V gene sequence: CDR1 DFQATT, CDR2 SNEGSKA (reference sequence). V lost 6 bases, J lost 0 bases, and 14 bases lay in between. Each cDNA molecule carried a unique molecular identifier. MiXCR, run by TCRdb on the 5' RACE reads, gives a single entry per CDR3 protein. The table includes over 20,000 distinct CDR3 sequences, 4.5% to 7% detected once. This clonotype was seen many times. The chain couples TRBV20-1 to TRBJ2-5, with D unclear. The TCR sequence derives from an adult who was a healthcare worker with PCR-confirmed SARS-CoV-2 infection or an uninfected control (not recorded which). Source material: whole blood. CDR3 in amino acids: CSAYSLTNQETQYF. The CDR3 DNA sequence: TGCAGTGCCTATTCTCTTACGAACCAAGAGACCCAGTACTTC.